These T cell receptor beta chains were read from a single sample in a study of metastatic and nonmetastatic thyroid tumors. TCRdb re-analyzed the PCR reads using MiXCR. This table holds some 33,000 clones, less than 14% found once. The source material was blood. Receptor source: a female donor with papillary thyroid cancer or a benign thyroid nodule (not recorded which). Some clones in this sample may be carry-over from other donors' samples. The CDR3 runs from the conserved cysteine through the conserved F or W. Fields, in order: clone size, V gene, D gene, J gene, CDR3 DNA, CDR3 protein. A D gene is named only where the DNA matches it firmly. Expanded clones are given a class, and other clones once, few, many or no size at all.

>many|TRBV6-2/TRBV6-3|TRBD1|TRBJ2-1
TGTGCCAGCAGTTACTCCGCCACAGGGGGTAGCTCCTACAATGAGCAGTTCTTC
CASSYSATGGSSYNEQFF
>NA|TRBV6-1|TRBD2|TRBJ2-3
TGTGCCAGCAGTAAACCCGGTACTAGCGGGGAGATGCAGTATTTT
CASSKPGTSGEMQYF
>many|TRBV11-2|TRBD1|TRBJ1-2
TGTGCCAGCAGCCAGGACAGGGACGATGGCTACACCTTC
CASSQDRDDGYTF
>many|TRBV2|NA|TRBJ1-2
TGTGCCAGCATGCAGTTGGTGCCCTATGGCTACACCTTC
CASMQLVPYGYTF
>few|TRBV27|NA|TRBJ2-7
TGTGCCAGCCTTCTTGAGCAGTACTTC
CASLLEQYF
>many|TRBV9|NA|TRBJ1-2
TGTGCCAGCAGCGCCGACTCGGGACGTAGTAACTATGGCTACACCTTC
CASSADSGRSNYGYTF
>many|TRBV5-6|NA|TRBJ2-1
TGTGCCAGCATCCTGCGCTCGGGACTCGGCACGGATGAGCAGTTCTTC
CASILRSGLGTDEQFF
>many|TRBV10-3|NA|TRBJ2-3
TGTGCCATCAGTAACGTGGATACGCAGTATTTT
CAISNVDTQYF
>NA|TRBV6-1|TRBD2|TRBJ2-7
TGTGCCAGCAGTCCCGGGACTAGGAATTACGAGCAGTACTTC
CASSPGTRNYEQYF
>many|TRBV6-2/TRBV6-3|NA|TRBJ1-1
TGTGCCAGCAGTTACCCGGGGGGCCATACGGCTTTCTTT
CASSYPGGHTAFF
>many|TRBV3-1|NA|TRBJ1-3
TGTGCCAGCAGCCAAGGTTGGGGCGGAAATGGAAACACCATATATTTT
CASSQGWGGNGNTIYF
>once|TRBV18|NA|TRBJ1-2
TGTGCCAGCTCACCCCCCCAGGGGCGCAGGGACTATGGCTACACCTTC
CASSPPQGRRDYGYTF
>NA|TRBV11-3|NA|TRBJ2-5
TGTGCCAGCAGTTCCTCGGGCGAAGAGACCCAGTACTTC
CASSSSGEETQYF
>few|TRBV24-1|NA|TRBJ2-1
TGTGCCACCAGTGACCCCTACAATGAGCAGTTCTTC
CATSDPYNEQFF
>many|TRBV10-1|NA|TRBJ1-2
TGCGCCAGCAGTGAGAGACCTAACTATGGCTACACCTTC
CASSERPNYGYTF
>many|TRBV18|TRBD2|TRBJ2-1
TGTGCCAGCTCACCACGACTAGCGGGAAATGAGCAGTTCTTC
CASSPRLAGNEQFF
>few|TRBV30|NA|TRBJ1-4
TGTGCCTGGACCGAGGGGGGCAGTACAACTAATGAAAAACTGTTTTTT
CAWTEGGSTTNEKLFF
>many|TRBV28|NA|TRBJ1-5
TGTGCCAGCAGTTTTGGAGTTCTTGGGCAGCCCCAGCATTTT
CASSFGVLGQPQHF
>many|TRBV4-3|NA|TRBJ1-1
TGCGCCAGCAGCCAAGATAGCGGCCGAAAGACTTTCTTT
CASSQDSGRKTFF
>NA|TRBV6-1|TRBD2|TRBJ2-1
TGTGCCAGCAGTACTAGCGGAGACGAGCAGTTCTTC
CASSTSGDEQFF
>many|TRBV5-4|TRBD2|TRBJ2-7
TGTGCCAGCAGCCCGGGGGGGACCCTCTCCTACGAGCAGTACTTC
CASSPGGTLSYEQYF
>NA|TRBV7-9|NA|TRBJ1-2
TGTGCCAGCAGCCACGGGGTTTCCGGGCACTTC
CASSHGVSGHF
>many|TRBV6-1|NA|TRBJ1-1
TGTGCCAGCAGCCGCCCCCGGGGGTTGAACACTGAAGCTTTCTTT
CASSRPRGLNTEAFF
>many|TRBV24-1|NA|TRBJ2-4
TGTGCCACCAGTGACCGCGACAGGCCACTGGATCGGTACTTC
CATSDRDRPLDRYF
>many|TRBV4-3|TRBD1|TRBJ2-1
TGCGCCAGCAGCCCAGGACAGGGGCCCTCTGATGAGCAGTTCTTC
CASSPGQGPSDEQFF
>many|TRBV6-1|NA|TRBJ2-2
TGTGCCAGCAGTGAGGTTTCAGGGGGGATCGGGGAGCTGTTTTTT
CASSEVSGGIGELFF